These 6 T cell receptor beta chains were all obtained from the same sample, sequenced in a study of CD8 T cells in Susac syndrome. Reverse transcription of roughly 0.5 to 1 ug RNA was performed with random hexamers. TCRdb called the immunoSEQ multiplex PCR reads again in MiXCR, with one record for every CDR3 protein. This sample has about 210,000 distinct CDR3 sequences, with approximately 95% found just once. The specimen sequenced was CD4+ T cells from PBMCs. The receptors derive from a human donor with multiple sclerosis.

The CDR3 DNA reads TGTGCCTGGAGTTCACTAGCGGGAGGGCCGGTTGAGCAGTTCTTC. Amino acid sequence: CAWSSLAGGPVEQFF. The chain links TRBV30 to TRBJ2-1, with 13 positions matching TRBD2. Trimming at V came to 2 bases and at J to 9 bases, leaving 7 bases not matched to a gene. Germline loops: CDR1 GTSNPN, CDR2 SVGIG (reference sequence). The CDR3 length is 15 residues. Variable domain in full (rest from reference TRBV30 and TRBJ2-1): SQTIHQWPATLVQPVGSPLSLECTVEGTSNPNLYWYRQAAGRGLQLLFYSVGIGQISSEVPQNLSASRPQDRQFILSSKKLLLSDSGFYLCAWSSLAGGPVEQFFGPGTRLTVL.

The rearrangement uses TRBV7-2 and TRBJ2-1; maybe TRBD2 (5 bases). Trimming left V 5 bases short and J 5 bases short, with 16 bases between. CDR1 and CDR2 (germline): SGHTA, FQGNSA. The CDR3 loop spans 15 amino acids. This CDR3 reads CASSETAVKNNEQFF. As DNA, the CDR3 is TGTGCCAGCAGCGAAACAGCGGTGAAGAACAATGAGCAGTTCTTC.

CDR3 nucleotide sequence: TGTGCCAGCAGCACCGCCACGGCCAGTCAATACACCTTC. Protein sequence: CASSTATASQYTF. The J gene is TRBJ1-2, the V gene TRBV7-9, with D uncertain. CDR3 length equals 13 residues. Trimming removed 5 bases at V and 11 bases at J, with 18 bases between. In germline, CDR1 is SEHNR, CDR2 FQNEAQ (reference sequence).

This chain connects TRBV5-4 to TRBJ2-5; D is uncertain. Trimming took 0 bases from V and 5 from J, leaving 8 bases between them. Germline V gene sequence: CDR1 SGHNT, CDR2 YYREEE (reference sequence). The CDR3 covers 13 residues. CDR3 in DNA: TGTGCCAGCAGCTTGGCCCTGGGGGAGACCCAGTACTTC. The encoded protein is CASSLALGETQYF.

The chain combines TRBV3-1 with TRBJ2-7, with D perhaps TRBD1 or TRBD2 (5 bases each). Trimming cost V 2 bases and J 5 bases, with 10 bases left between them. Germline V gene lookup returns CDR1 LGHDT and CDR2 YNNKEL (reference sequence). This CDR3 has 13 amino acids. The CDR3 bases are TGTGCCAGCAGCCAACGGGGCATCGACGAGCAGTACTTC. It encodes CASSQRGIDEQYF.

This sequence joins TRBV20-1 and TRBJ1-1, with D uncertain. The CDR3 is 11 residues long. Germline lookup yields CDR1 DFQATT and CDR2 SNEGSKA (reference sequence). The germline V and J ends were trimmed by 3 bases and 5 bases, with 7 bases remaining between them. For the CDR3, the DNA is TGCAGTGCTAGGGGAAAAACTGAAGCTTTCTTT. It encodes CSARGKTEAFF.